This entry lists 23 T cell receptor beta chains sequenced from one sample in a study of T-cell memory formation after mild COVID-19. One entry per CDR3 protein results from TCRdb running MiXCR on the 5' RACE reads. This table holds about 340,000 distinct CDR3 sequences, 15% to 20% found once. The sequenced material came from PBMCs or a T cell subset sorted from them (not recorded which). Receptors originate from a man aged 18 to 30 who had mild COVID-19 (a few samples of this study predate the infection). Cell type and time point are not known.

This clonotype was recorded a few times. The rearrangement links TRBV20-1 to TRBJ2-7, with 12 bases lining up with TRBD2. From germline, CDR1 is DFQATT and CDR2 SNEGSKA (reference sequence). With V trimmed by 5 bases and J by 0 bases, 5 bases remained unmatched. The length of the CDR3 is 15 residues. In nucleotides, the CDR3 is TGCAGTGCTCGTGGACTAGCGGGGTCCTCCTACGAGCAGTACTTC. Amino acids: CSARGLAGSSYEQYF.

This clonotype came up a few times. The chain is built from TRBV7-8 and TRBJ2-5; D possibly corresponds to TRBD2 (6 bases). V shed 0 bases and J shed 6 bases, with 14 bases lying between them. Per the germline V gene, CDR1 is SGHVS and CDR2 is FQNEAQ. The CDR3 covers 15 residues. The CDR3 sequence is CASSLASSGGKTQYF. In DNA, the CDR3 is TGTGCCAGCAGCTTAGCCAGCTCTGGGGGGAAGACCCAGTACTTC.

V is TRBV12-3 or TRBV12-4 and J is TRBJ2-3; a weak D match, TRBD1 (6 bases). This CDR3 is built from 12 residues. V shed 7 bases and J shed 9 bases, with 14 bases lying between them. For the CDR3, the DNA is TGTGCCAGCACTGCCCAGGGGTGGACGCAGTATTTT. This gives the protein CASTAQGWTQYF.

This rearrangement joins TRBV18 to TRBJ2-5, with 9 bases fitting TRBD2. Trimming took 4 bases from V and 3 from J; bases not matched to a gene: 6. Germline CDR1 and CDR2: KGHSH and LQKENI. This CDR3 is built from 15 residues. This chain's CDR3 is CASSHPRLAEETQYF. The CDR3 DNA sequence: TGTGCCAGCTCACACCCACGACTAGCGGAAGAGACCCAGTACTTC.

V usage is TRBV9 and J usage is TRBJ2-3; 9 bases fit TRBD2. The germline CDR1 and CDR2 sequences are SGDLS and YYNGEE. With V trimmed by 2 bases and J by 6 bases, 16 bases remained unmatched. This CDR3 is 18 amino acids long. CDR3 nucleotides: TGTGCCAGCAGCGTTTTAGCGGGGGTGGTTCAATCTTCCGATACGCAGTATTTT. Encoded protein: CASSVLAGVVQSSDTQYF.

V gene TRBV5-1 combines with J gene TRBJ2-1, with TRBD1 identical over 7 bases. Germline loops: CDR1 SGHRS, CDR2 YFSETQ. Germline trimming cut 3 bases from V and 8 bases from J; bases unmatched to any gene: 8. The CDR3 runs to 14 residues. Here the CDR3 DNA reads TGCGCCAGCAGCTCGGCCACAGGGGTCGATGAGCAGTTCTTC. Protein sequence: CASSSATGVDEQFF. Looking up the rest from reference TRBV5-1 and TRBJ2-1 gives the full variable domain: KAGVTQTPRYLIKTRGQQVTLSCSPISGHRSVSWYQQTPGQGLQFLFEYFSETQRNKGNFPGRFSGRQFSNSRSEMNVSTLELGDSALYLCASSSATGVDEQFFGPGTRLTVL.

This clonotype appeared many times. This rearrangement joins TRBV11-2 to TRBJ1-4; possible D gene TRBD1, 5 bases. V was cut by 5 bases and J by 7 bases, with 14 bases left in between. Looked up from germline, CDR1 is SGHAT and CDR2 is FQNNGV. This CDR3 spans 14 amino acids. The CDR3 bases are TGTGCCAGCAGCCAACAGGAATTTAGTGAAAAACTGTTTTTT. Protein product: CASSQQEFSEKLFF.

This clonotype was found a few times. The gene calls are TRBV6-5 and TRBJ2-7; D is perhaps TRBD1 (6 bases). CDR1 and CDR2 from the germline V gene are MNHEY and SVGAGI. V was shortened by 10 bases and J by 2 bases, with 12 bases between the two germline ends. CDR3 length equals 12 residues. The DNA of the CDR3 is TGTGCCACCGGCTGGGGGCCCTACGAGCAGTACTTC. This gives the protein CATGWGPYEQYF.

The CDR3 spells CASSYGQFNYGYTF. The CDR3 DNA follows: TGCGCCAGCAGCTACGGACAGTTTAACTATGGCTACACCTTC. The chain uses TRBV5-1 and TRBJ1-2, with D possibly matching TRBD1 (6 bases). This CDR3 contains 14 residues. Germline assignment: CDR1 SGHRS and CDR2 YFSETQ. Trimming removed 3 bases at V and 1 base at J, with 10 bases between.

This clonotype appeared a few times. The rearrangement joins TRBV30 to TRBJ1-2, with 8 bases identical to TRBD1. CDR3 length: 13 residues. Germline CDR1 reads GTSNPN; CDR2 reads SVGIG (reference sequence). The V and J ends lost 1 base and 4 bases, in that order; junction bases with no gene match: 2. The CDR3 nucleotides read TGTGCCTGGAGTGCGGACAGGGTCTATGGCTACACCTTC. Translation: CAWSADRVYGYTF.

This clonotype showed up many times. The rearrangement uses TRBV3-1 and TRBJ2-7, with 8 bases fitting TRBD1. Germline V lookup: CDR1 LGHDT, CDR2 YNNKEL (reference sequence). J lost 5 bases, V lost 7 bases, and 4 bases had no gene match. The CDR3 has 12 amino acids. CDR3 sequence (DNA): TGTGCCAGCAACCGACAGGGGAACGAGCAGTACTTC. Its translation: CASNRQGNEQYF.

This chain joins TRBV4-3 and TRBJ2-7; D might be TRBD1 or TRBD2, each matching 6 bases. This CDR3 region has 14 residues. Trimming removed 4 bases at V and 7 bases at J, with 17 bases between. From germline, CDR1 is LGHNA and CDR2 YSLEER. The CDR3 reads CASSPGDSSVEQYF. The CDR3 DNA reads TGCGCCAGCAGCCCAGGGGACTCCTCTGTGGAGCAGTACTTC.

This clonotype was observed a handful of times. This sequence joins TRBV15 and TRBJ2-7; weak D call: TRBD1 (6 bases). The CDR3 is 15 amino acids. CDR1 and CDR2 (germline): LNHNV, YYDKDF (reference sequence). The V end lost 3 bases, the J end lost 3 bases, and 15 bases lay between the germline ends. The CDR3 protein is CATSSQGQTFYEQYF. Here the CDR3 DNA reads TGTGCCACCAGCAGCCAGGGGCAGACCTTCTACGAGCAGTACTTC.

This clonotype was seen repeatedly, ten times or more. CDR3 amino acids: CASSYGFGEQFF. In nucleotides, the CDR3 is TGTGCCAGCAGTTATGGGTTCGGTGAGCAGTTCTTC. This chain uses TRBV6-2 or TRBV6-3 with TRBJ2-1; D is ambiguous. Germline CDR1 is MNHEY and CDR2 is SVGEGT. Trimming stripped 3 bases from V and 9 bases from J, with 9 bases between. The CDR3 length is 12 residues.

This clonotype was counted at least ten times. This chain links TRBV7-9 with TRBJ2-3; 12 nucleotides align to TRBD2. Per the germline V gene, CDR1 is SEHNR and CDR2 is FQNEAQ (reference sequence). This CDR3 contains 15 residues. The trim removed 6 bases at V and 6 bases at J, leaving 7 bases unmatched. The CDR3 nucleotides read TGTGCCAGCAGGCCTAGCGGGGGGGTGCGTGATACGCAGTATTTT. Amino acids: CASRPSGGVRDTQYF.

This clonotype was observed a handful of times. V and J are TRBV5-1 and TRBJ2-2, with TRBD2 matching over 9 bases. Germline trimming cut 1 base from V and 2 bases from J; bases unmatched to any gene: 9. The CDR3 is 18 amino acids. Looked up from germline, CDR1 is SGHRS and CDR2 is YFSETQ. The CDR3 nucleotides read TGCGCCAGCAGCTTGTTCCCCGCGGGAGGGGACAACACCGGGGAGCTGTTTTTT. This encodes CASSLFPAGGDNTGELFF. The full variable domain, its missing parts supplied by reference TRBV5-1 and TRBJ2-2, is KAGVTQTPRYLIKTRGQQVTLSCSPISGHRSVSWYQQTPGQGLQFLFEYFSETQRNKGNFPGRFSGRQFSNSRSEMNVSTLELGDSALYLCASSLFPAGGDNTGELFFGEGSRLTVL.

This clonotype was observed a handful of times. The chain links TRBV12-3 or TRBV12-4 to TRBJ2-1; TRBD2 agrees at 12 bases. With 7 bases clipped from V and 2 bases from J, the junction kept 9 bases outside the gene matches. This CDR3 comprises 17 residues. CDR3 loop: CASNGGPSGGAYNEQFF. The CDR3 DNA follows: TGTGCCAGCAACGGGGGACCTAGCGGGGGGGCCTACAATGAGCAGTTCTTC.

The chain joins TRBV6-1 to TRBJ2-2; 7 bases match TRBD1. The CDR3 runs 13 residues. J was trimmed by 6 bases and V by 9 bases; bases with no gene match: 7. The germline V gene encodes CDR1 MNHNS and CDR2 SASEGT. The CDR3 DNA reads TGTGCCAGTATGACAGGGCGGCCCGGGGAGCTGTTTTTT. Translated: CASMTGRPGELFF.

The table lists this clonotype with many counts. This chain uses TRBV2 with TRBJ2-2; TRBD1 aligns across 8 bases. V lost 2 bases to trimming and J lost 6 bases; unmatched junction nucleotides: 8. The length of the CDR3 is 16 residues. Germline CDR1 is SNHLY and CDR2 is FYNNEI. This CDR3 reads CASSERQGALAGELFF. The CDR3, as DNA: TGTGCCAGCAGTGAAAGGCAGGGGGCCTTGGCCGGGGAGCTGTTTTTT.

This clonotype occurred a few times. The chain combines TRBV5-1 with TRBJ1-3, with 9 nucleotides matching TRBD1. The CDR3 sequence is 15 residues long. V shed 3 bases, J shed 8 bases, and the junction held 9 bases outside the gene matches. Germline values: CDR1 SGHRS, CDR2 YFSETQ. The CDR3 coding sequence is TGCGCCAGCAGCTCAAACGGACAGGGGCCGGACACCATATATTTT. Translation gives CASSSNGQGPDTIYF.

This clonotype has just a few counts. This chain connects TRBV12-3 or TRBV12-4 to TRBJ1-2; a possible D gene is TRBD1 (6 bases). This CDR3 spans 13 amino acids. V shed 5 bases and J shed 8 bases, with 15 bases lying between them. The chain's CDR3 is CASSGQGSGGYTF. The CDR3 DNA reads TGTGCCAGCAGTGGTCAGGGGTCGGGCGGCTACACCTTC.

This clonotype was observed a handful of times. The chain recombines TRBV28 with TRBJ2-1; D is undetermined. Trimming took off 3 bases at V and 12 bases at J, with 9 bases between the two ends. The length of the CDR3 is 11 residues. The germline V gene has CDR1 MDHEN and CDR2 SYDVKM. The DNA of the CDR3 is TGTGCCAGCAGTTTTGAGACTGGGCAGTTCTTC. This codes for CASSFETGQFF.

This clonotype has a handful of counts. This chain links TRBV11-1 with TRBJ2-3; D gene uncertain. CDR3 length equals 13 residues. Germline V gene lookup returns CDR1 SGHAT and CDR2 FQDESV (reference sequence). V lost 3 bases and J 5 bases, leaving 9 bases between the germline ends. CDR3 DNA: TGTGCCAGCAGCTTGTCATTCGGAGATACGCAGTATTTT. Translating gives CASSLSFGDTQYF.